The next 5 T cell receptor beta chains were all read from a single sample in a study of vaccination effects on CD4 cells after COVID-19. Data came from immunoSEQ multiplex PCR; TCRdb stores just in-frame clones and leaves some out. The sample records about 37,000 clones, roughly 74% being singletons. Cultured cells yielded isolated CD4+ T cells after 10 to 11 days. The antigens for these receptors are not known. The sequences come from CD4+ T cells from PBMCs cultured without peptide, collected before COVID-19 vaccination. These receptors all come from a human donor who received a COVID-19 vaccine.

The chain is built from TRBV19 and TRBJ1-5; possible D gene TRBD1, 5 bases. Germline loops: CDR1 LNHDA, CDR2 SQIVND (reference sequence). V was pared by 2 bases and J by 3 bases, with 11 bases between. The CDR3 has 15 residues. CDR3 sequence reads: CASSITGTDNQPQHF. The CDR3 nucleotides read TGTGCCAGTAGTATAACCGGGACCGACAATCAGCCCCAGCATTTT.

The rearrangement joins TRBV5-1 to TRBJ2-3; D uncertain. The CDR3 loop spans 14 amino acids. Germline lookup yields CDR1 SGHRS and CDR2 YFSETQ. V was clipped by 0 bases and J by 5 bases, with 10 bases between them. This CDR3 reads CASSLDGLEDTQYF. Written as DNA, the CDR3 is TGCGCCAGCAGCTTGGACGGGCTGGAAGATACGCAGTATTTT. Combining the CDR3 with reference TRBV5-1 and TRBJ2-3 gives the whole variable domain KAGVTQTPRYLIKTRGQQVTLSCSPISGHRSVSWYQQTPGQGLQFLFEYFSETQRNKGNFPGRFSGRQFSNSRSEMNVSTLELGDSALYLCASSLDGLEDTQYFGPGTRLTVL.

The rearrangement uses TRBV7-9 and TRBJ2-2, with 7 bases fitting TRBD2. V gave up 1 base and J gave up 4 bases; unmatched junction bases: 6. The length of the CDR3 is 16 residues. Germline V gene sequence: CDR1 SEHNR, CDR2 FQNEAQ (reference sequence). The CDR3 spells CASSLVGAGSTGELFF. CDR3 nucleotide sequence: TGTGCCAGCAGCTTAGTAGGAGCGGGGAGCACCGGGGAGCTGTTTTTT.

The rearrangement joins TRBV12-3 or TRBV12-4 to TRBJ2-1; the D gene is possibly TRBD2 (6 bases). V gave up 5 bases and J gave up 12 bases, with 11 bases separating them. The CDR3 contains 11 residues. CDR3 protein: CASSQLGGQFF. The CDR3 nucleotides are TGTGCCAGCAGTCAACTGGGGGGGCAGTTCTTC.

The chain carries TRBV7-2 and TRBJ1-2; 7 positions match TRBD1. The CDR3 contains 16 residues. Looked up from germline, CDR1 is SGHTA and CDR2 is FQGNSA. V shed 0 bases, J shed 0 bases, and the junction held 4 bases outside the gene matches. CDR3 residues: CASSLAGGLPNYGYTF. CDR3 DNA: TGTGCCAGCAGCTTAGCAGGGGGCCTGCCTAACTATGGCTACACCTTC.